The next 22 T cell receptor beta chains were all read from a single sample in a study of blood T cell repertoires in COVID-19. The method was immunoSEQ multiplex PCR; TCRdb's version includes in-frame clones alone and lacks a portion of them. The table includes approximately 300,000 clones, roughly 80% detected once. Sequencing was done on a sample of peripheral blood. All receptors derive from a woman between 50 and 59 years old with active or convalescent COVID-19.

This clone was recorded once. This chain connects TRBV5-1 to TRBJ2-7, with D hard to call. The length of the CDR3 is 14 residues. The ends were cut back, 0 bases at V and 2 bases at J, with 9 bases in the middle. Per the germline V gene, CDR1 is SGHRS and CDR2 is YFSETQ. The CDR3 DNA is TGCGCCAGCAGCTTGGCCACAGACCCCTACGAGCAGTACTTC. Its translation is CASSLATDPYEQYF.

This sequence joins TRBV28 and TRBJ2-7; TRBD2 is a possible D gene (5 bases). Germline V gene sequence: CDR1 MDHEN, CDR2 SYDVKM. Trimming pared 2 bases from V and 5 bases from J, leaving 19 bases between. The CDR3 runs to 16 residues. Here the CDR3 DNA reads TGTGCCAGCAGTTTAGATCCAAGCGGAGCGTTACACGAGCAGTACTTC. It translates to CASSLDPSGALHEQYF.

Here the CDR3 reads CAISDSKQGRNSPLHF. The CDR3 nucleotides read TGTGCCATCAGTGATAGCAAACAGGGGCGGAATTCACCCCTCCACTTT. The rearrangement joins TRBV10-3 to TRBJ1-6, with 7 nucleotides matching TRBD1. With 3 bases clipped from V and 7 bases from J, the junction kept 9 bases outside the gene matches. Germline V gives CDR1 ENHRY, CDR2 SYGVKD. CDR3 length equals 16 residues.

This rearrangement joins TRBV10-3 to TRBJ2-5; the match to TRBD2 covers 16 bases. Germline lookup yields CDR1 ENHRY and CDR2 SYGVKD. Trimming took 6 bases from V and 4 from J; bases not matched to a gene: 11. CDR3 length equals 18 residues. The CDR3 DNA is TGTGCCATCAGGAGGGGACTAGCGGGAGGGGCCGGTGGAGAGACCCAGTACTTC. Translation: CAIRRGLAGGAGGETQYF.

The sample holds one count of this clone. The chain carries TRBV6-5 and TRBJ1-5; D uncertain. The CDR3 runs 15 residues. Germline V gene data show CDR1 as MNHEY and CDR2 as SVGAGI. V lost 6 bases, J lost 0 bases, and 12 bases lay in between. CDR3 amino acids: CASRVQIYSNQPQHF. The CDR3, as DNA: TGTGCCAGCAGGGTCCAGATTTATAGCAATCAGCCCCAGCATTTT.

This chain links TRBV27 with TRBJ2-6; unclear D gene. The ends were cut back, 6 bases at V and 1 base at J, with 7 bases in the middle. This CDR3 region has 14 residues. The V gene's germline CDR1 is MNHEY and CDR2 SMNVEV (reference sequence). The CDR3 sequence is CASSLVSGANVLTF. CDR3 DNA: TGTGCCAGCAGCTTAGTATCTGGGGCCAACGTCCTGACTTTC. Combining the CDR3 with reference TRBV27 and TRBJ2-6 gives the whole variable domain EAQVTQNPRYLITVTGKKLTVTCSQNMNHEYMSWYRQDPGLGLRQIYYSMNVEVTDKGDVPEGYKVSRKEKRNFPLILESPSPNQTSLYFCASSLVSGANVLTFGAGSRLTVL.

The chain employs TRBV14 and TRBJ1-1, with D uncertain. Germline loops: CDR1 SGHDN, CDR2 FVKESK. V gave up 0 bases and J gave up 10 bases, with 15 bases separating them. CDR3 size: 14 residues. CDR3 region: CASSQDWSYSAAFF. The CDR3 nucleotides are TGTGCCAGCAGCCAAGATTGGAGTTATAGTGCAGCTTTCTTT.

This sequence joins TRBV9 and TRBJ2-7; TRBD1 matches at 10 bases. This CDR3 is 17 amino acids long. Trimming removed 1 base from V and 5 bases from J; junction bases left unmatched: 12. CDR1 and CDR2 from the germline V gene are SGDLS and YYNGEE. For the CDR3, the DNA is TGTGCCAGCAGCGTACCTCTTAGACAGGGGGCTAACCACGAGCAGTACTTC. It specifies CASSVPLRQGANHEQYF.

The rearrangement joins TRBV7-9 to TRBJ2-1, with TRBD2 matching 8 bases. Germline-derived CDR1 and CDR2 are SEHNR and FQNEAQ (reference sequence). The CDR3 spans 16 residues. Unmatched junction bases numbered 8, after V lost 2 bases and J lost 5 bases. In nucleotides, the CDR3 is TGTGCCAGCAGCTTAACGGGACTAGTCGGGCACAATGAGCAGTTCTTC. This sequence encodes CASSLTGLVGHNEQFF.

Remarks on this clone: Additional DNA sequences in this sample encode the identical CDR3. The chain couples TRBV6-2 or TRBV6-3 to TRBJ2-2; D gene uncertain. The CDR3 loop spans 14 amino acids. Trimming shortened V by 5 bases and J by 4 bases, and 11 bases separated the two germline ends. Germline V gives CDR1 MNHEY, CDR2 SVGEGT. The chain's CDR3 is CASSPTGPTGELFF. Here the CDR3 DNA reads TGTGCCAGCAGTCCCACCGGTCCCACCGGGGAGCTGTTTTTT.

The rearrangement uses TRBV28 and TRBJ1-5, with TRBD1 matching 7 bases. This CDR3 is 15 amino acids long. V lost 3 bases to trimming and J lost 5 bases; unmatched junction nucleotides: 7. The germline V gene encodes CDR1 MDHEN and CDR2 SYDVKM. CDR3: CASSFPTGWYQPQHF. In nucleotides, the CDR3 is TGTGCCAGCAGTTTTCCGACAGGGTGGTATCAGCCCCAGCATTTT. The full variable domain, completed using reference TRBV28 and TRBJ1-5, is DVKVTQSSRYLVKRTGEKVFLECVQDMDHENMFWYRQDPGLGLRLIYFSYDVKMKEKGDIPEGYSVSREKKERFSLILESASTNQTSMYLCASSFPTGWYQPQHFGDGTRLSIL.

The chain employs TRBV5-4 and TRBJ2-1; 8 bases are shared with TRBD2. The germline V gene encodes CDR1 SGHNT and CDR2 YYREEE (reference sequence). CDR3 length equals 15 residues. Losses at the gene ends were 0 bases for V and 8 bases for J; bases not matched to a gene: 7. This CDR3 reads CASSLGGTRSHEQFF. The CDR3 nucleotides are TGTGCCAGCAGCTTGGGGGGGACTAGATCGCATGAGCAGTTCTTC.

This clone was seen only a few times. The chain couples TRBV28 to TRBJ1-1, with TRBD1 identical over 11 bases. V shed 6 bases and J 5 bases; nucleotides not matched to a gene: 5. CDR1 and CDR2 (germline): MDHEN, SYDVKM. The CDR3 spans 14 residues. The CDR3 sequence: CASRFGTGGTEAFF. CDR3 bases: TGTGCCAGCAGATTCGGGACAGGGGGTACTGAAGCTTTCTTT.

This clone was counted a single time. The chain recombines TRBV15 with TRBJ2-3; a possible D gene is TRBD2 (6 bases). CDR3 length: 14 amino acids. Trimming removed 6 bases from V and 11 bases from J, with 21 bases in between. Germline CDR1 is LNHNV and CDR2 is YYDKDF (reference sequence). In DNA form, the CDR3 reads TGTGCCACCAGAGACGACTATCGCGGGGCCTGGCAGTATTTT. It is translated as CATRDDYRGAWQYF.

The chain recombines TRBV6-5 with TRBJ2-1; 8 bases fit TRBD2. With V trimmed by 7 bases and J by 8 bases, 10 bases remained unmatched. In germline, CDR1 is MNHEY, CDR2 SVGAGI. CDR3 length: 14 amino acids. CDR3 bases: TGTGCCAGCACGGCCAGCGGGAGTAGAGATGAGCAGTTCTTC. Translated: CASTASGSRDEQFF.

The table lists this clone with a count of one. The CDR3 reads CASSPGQGSRNTIYF. CDR3 nucleotide sequence: TGTGCCAGCTCACCAGGACAGGGGAGTCGAAACACCATATATTTT. The genes are TRBV18 and TRBJ1-3; the match to TRBD1 covers 9 bases. V shed 2 bases and J 5 bases; nucleotides not matched to a gene: 4. The CDR3 extends over 15 amino acids. The germline V gene encodes CDR1 KGHSH and CDR2 LQKENI.

The chain couples TRBV7-9 to TRBJ2-7; TRBD2 might be the D (6 bases). The germline V gene has CDR1 SEHNR and CDR2 FQNEAQ (reference sequence). Trimming cost V 5 bases and J 3 bases, with 11 bases left between them. The CDR3 runs 13 residues. The CDR3, as DNA: TGTGCCAGCAGCATTAGCGGCCGCTACGAGCAGTACTTC. This encodes CASSISGRYEQYF. The entire variable domain, with the rest obtained from reference TRBV7-9 and TRBJ2-7, is as follows: DTGVSQNPRHKITKRGQNVTFRCDPISEHNRLYWYRQTLGQGPEFLTYFQNEAQLEKSRLLSDRFSAERPKGSFSTLEIQRTEQGDSAMYLCASSISGRYEQYFGPGTRLTVT.

The V gene is TRBV6-5, the J gene TRBJ1-5; TRBD1 aligns across 7 bases. The germline gives CDR1 MNHEY, CDR2 SVGAGI. This CDR3 is built from 13 residues. J lost 6 bases, V lost 6 bases, and 5 bases had no gene match. The CDR3 protein is CASRYRGSQPQHF. The CDR3 DNA reads as TGTGCCAGCAGATACAGGGGTAGTCAGCCCCAGCATTTT.

The chain couples TRBV7-9 to TRBJ2-3; 8 positions match TRBD2. The CDR3 has 15 residues. Germline CDR1 SEHNR, CDR2 FQNEAQ (reference sequence). With 1 base clipped from V and 6 bases from J, the junction kept 6 bases outside the gene matches. The CDR3: CASSLGLALWDTQYF. Here the CDR3 DNA reads TGTGCCAGCAGCTTAGGACTAGCGCTATGGGATACGCAGTATTTT.

This clone was observed a single time. The V call is TRBV5-4, the J call TRBJ2-2; 11 positions agree with TRBD2. The V segment lost 5 bases and the J segment 2 bases; nucleotides outside the gene matches: 5. CDR1 and CDR2 (germline): SGHNT, YYREEE (reference sequence). The CDR3 has 16 amino acids. In DNA, the CDR3 is TGTGCCAGCAGACCCGGGACTAGCGGTAACACCGGGGAGCTGTTTTTT. Translation gives CASRPGTSGNTGELFF.

This clone came up once. The chain has TRBV18 and TRBJ2-5, with D tentatively TRBD2 (5 bases). Germline CDR1 and CDR2: KGHSH and LQKENI. This CDR3 has 14 amino acids. V dropped 2 bases and J dropped 2 bases, with 9 bases sitting between them. In DNA, the CDR3 is TGTGCCAGCTCACCAGGACGGGAACAAGAGACCCAGTACTTC. Its protein is CASSPGREQETQYF.

The chain combines TRBV19 with TRBJ2-5; 10 bases agree with TRBD2. V lost 1 base to trimming and J lost 5 bases; unmatched junction nucleotides: 7. The germline V gene encodes CDR1 LNHDA and CDR2 SQIVND (reference sequence). The CDR3 runs to 16 residues. CDR3 coding DNA: TGTGCCAGTAGTATAGGGGCTAGCGGGAGTAGGGAGACCCAGTACTTC. Translating gives CASSIGASGSRETQYF.